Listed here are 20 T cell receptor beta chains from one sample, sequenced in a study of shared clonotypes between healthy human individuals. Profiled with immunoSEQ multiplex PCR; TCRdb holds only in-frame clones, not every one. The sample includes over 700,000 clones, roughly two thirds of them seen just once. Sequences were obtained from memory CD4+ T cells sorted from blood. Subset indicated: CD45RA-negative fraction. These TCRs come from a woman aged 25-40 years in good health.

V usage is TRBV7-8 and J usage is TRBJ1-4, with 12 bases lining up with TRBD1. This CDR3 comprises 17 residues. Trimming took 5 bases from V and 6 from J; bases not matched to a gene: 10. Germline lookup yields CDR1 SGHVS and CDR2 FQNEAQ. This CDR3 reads CASSRRVRDRGHEKLFF. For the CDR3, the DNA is TGTGCCAGCAGCCGCAGGGTGAGGGACAGGGGGCATGAAAAACTGTTTTTT.

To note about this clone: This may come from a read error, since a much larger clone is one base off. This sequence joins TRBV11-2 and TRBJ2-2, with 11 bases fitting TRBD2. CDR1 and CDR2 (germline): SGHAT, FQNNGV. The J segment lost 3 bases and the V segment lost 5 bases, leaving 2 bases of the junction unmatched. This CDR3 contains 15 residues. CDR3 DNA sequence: TGTGCCAGCAGCCCGGGACTAGCGGACACCGGGGAGCTGTTTTTT. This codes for CASSPGLADTGELFF.

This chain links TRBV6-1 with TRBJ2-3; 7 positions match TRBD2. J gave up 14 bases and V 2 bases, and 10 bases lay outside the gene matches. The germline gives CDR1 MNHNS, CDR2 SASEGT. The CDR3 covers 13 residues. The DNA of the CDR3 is TGTGCCAGCAGTGAAAACAGCGGGGTTGGGACGTATTTT. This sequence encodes CASSENSGVGTYF.

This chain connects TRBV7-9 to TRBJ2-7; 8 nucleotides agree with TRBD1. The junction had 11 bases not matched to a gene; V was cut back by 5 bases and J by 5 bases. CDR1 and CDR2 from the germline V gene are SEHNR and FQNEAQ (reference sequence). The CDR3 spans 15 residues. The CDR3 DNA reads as TGTGCCAGCAGCACCACGGACAGGGAATGGGACGAGCAGTACTTC. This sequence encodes CASSTTDREWDEQYF.

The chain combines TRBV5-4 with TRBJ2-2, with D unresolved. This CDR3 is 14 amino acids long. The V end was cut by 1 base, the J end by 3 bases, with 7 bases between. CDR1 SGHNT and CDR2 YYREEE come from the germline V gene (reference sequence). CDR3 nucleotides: TGTGCCAGCAGCTTGTACAGAGACACCGGGGAGCTGTTTTTT. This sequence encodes CASSLYRDTGELFF.

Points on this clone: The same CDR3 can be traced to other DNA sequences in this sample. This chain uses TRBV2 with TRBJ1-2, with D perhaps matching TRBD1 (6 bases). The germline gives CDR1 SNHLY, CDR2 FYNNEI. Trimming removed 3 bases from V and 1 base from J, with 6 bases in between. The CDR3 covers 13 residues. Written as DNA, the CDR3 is TGTGCCAGCAGTGACAGGGGTAACTATGGCTACACCTTC. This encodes CASSDRGNYGYTF.

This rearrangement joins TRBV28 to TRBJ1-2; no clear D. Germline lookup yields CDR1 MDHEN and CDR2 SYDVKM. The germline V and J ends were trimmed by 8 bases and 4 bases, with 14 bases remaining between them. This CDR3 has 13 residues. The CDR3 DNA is TGTGCCAGCCGTCGGGGAACACTCTATGGCTACACCTTC. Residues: CASRRGTLYGYTF.

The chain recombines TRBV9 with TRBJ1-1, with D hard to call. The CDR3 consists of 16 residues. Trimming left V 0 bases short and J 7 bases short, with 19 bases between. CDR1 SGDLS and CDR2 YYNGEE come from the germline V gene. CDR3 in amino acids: CASSVAVELTAGEAFF. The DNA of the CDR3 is TGTGCCAGCAGCGTAGCGGTGGAACTAACCGCTGGTGAAGCTTTCTTT. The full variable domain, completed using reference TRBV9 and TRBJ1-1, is DSGVTQTPKHLITATGQRVTLRCSPRSGDLSVYWYQQSLDQGLQFLIQYYNGEERAKGNILERFSAQQFPDLHSELNLSSLELGDSALYFCASSVAVELTAGEAFFGQGTRLTVV.

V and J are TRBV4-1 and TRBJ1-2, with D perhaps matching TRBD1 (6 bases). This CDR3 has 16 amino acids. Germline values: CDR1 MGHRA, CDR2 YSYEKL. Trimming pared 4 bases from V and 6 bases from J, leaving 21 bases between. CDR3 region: CASSLPGPRGGHGYTF. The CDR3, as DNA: TGCGCCAGCAGCCTACCCGGACCCAGGGGTGGTCATGGCTACACCTTC.

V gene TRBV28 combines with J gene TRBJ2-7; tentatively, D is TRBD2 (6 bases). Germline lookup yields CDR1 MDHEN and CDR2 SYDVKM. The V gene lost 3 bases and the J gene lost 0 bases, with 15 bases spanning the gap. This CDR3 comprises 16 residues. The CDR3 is CASSFQGGRLSYEQYF. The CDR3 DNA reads TGTGCCAGCAGTTTCCAAGGAGGGAGGCTCTCCTACGAGCAGTACTTC.

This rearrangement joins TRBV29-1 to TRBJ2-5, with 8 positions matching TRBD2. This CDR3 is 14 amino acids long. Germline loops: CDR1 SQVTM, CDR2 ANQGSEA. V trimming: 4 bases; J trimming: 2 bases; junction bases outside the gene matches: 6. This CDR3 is CSVGRGGLQETQYF. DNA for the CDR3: TGCAGCGTTGGCCGGGGGGGACTTCAAGAGACCCAGTACTTC.

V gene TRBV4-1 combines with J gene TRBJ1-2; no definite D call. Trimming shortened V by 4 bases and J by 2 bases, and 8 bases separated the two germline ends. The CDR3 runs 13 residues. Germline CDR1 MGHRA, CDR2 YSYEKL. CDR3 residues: CASSPMLNYGYTF. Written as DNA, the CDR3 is TGCGCCAGCAGCCCGATGTTGAACTATGGCTACACCTTC.

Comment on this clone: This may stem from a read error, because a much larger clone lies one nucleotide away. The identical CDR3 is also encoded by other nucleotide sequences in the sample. The CDR3 DNA sequence: TGTGCCAGTAGTAACCTATACGAGCAGTACTTC. Its translation: CASSNLYEQYF. The chain uses TRBV19 and TRBJ2-7; D gene unclear. The V and J ends lost 4 bases and 4 bases respectively, with 5 bases between them. The CDR3 sequence is 11 residues long. CDR1 is LNHDA, CDR2 SQIVND, per germline (reference sequence).

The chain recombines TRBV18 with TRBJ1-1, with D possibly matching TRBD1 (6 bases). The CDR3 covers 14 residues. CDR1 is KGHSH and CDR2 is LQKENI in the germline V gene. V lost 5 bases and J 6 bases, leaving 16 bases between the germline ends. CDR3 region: CASSLGGQLAEAFF. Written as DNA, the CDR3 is TGTGCCAGCTCATTAGGCGGACAGCTTGCTGAAGCTTTCTTT.

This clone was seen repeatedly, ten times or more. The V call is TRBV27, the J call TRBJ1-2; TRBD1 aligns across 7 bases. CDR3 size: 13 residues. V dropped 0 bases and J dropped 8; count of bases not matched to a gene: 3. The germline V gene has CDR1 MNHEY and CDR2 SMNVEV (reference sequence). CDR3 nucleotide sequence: TGTGCCAGCAGTTTATCGGACAGGCGGGGCTACACCTTC. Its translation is CASSLSDRRGYTF.

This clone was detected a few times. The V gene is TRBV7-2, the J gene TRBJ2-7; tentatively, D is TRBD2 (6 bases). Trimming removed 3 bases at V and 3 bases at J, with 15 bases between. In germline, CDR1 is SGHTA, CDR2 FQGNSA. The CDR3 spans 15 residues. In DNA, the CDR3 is TGTGCCAGCAGCTTCGTGGGAGGCGATGACTACGAGCAGTACTTC. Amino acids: CASSFVGGDDYEQYF.

CDR3 protein: CASKTGHSYNEQFF. CDR3 DNA: TGTGCCAGTAAGACAGGGCATTCCTACAATGAGCAGTTCTTC. The gene calls are TRBV19 and TRBJ2-1; 7 nucleotides line up with TRBD1. The germline V gene encodes CDR1 LNHDA and CDR2 SQIVND (reference sequence). CDR3 length equals 14 residues. V was pared by 7 bases and J by 1 base, with 4 bases of the junction left unmatched.

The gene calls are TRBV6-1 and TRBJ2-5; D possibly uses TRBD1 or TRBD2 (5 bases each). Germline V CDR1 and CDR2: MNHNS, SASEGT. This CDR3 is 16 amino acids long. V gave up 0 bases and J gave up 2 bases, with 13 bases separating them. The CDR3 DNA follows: TGTGCCAGCAGTGAAGCATGGGGGAAGGGGCAAGAGACCCAGTACTTC. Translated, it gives CASSEAWGKGQETQYF.

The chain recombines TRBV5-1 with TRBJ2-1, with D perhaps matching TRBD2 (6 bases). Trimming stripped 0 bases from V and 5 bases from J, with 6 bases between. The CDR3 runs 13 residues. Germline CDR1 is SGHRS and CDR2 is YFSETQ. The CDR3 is CASSLGGDNEQFF. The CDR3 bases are TGCGCCAGCAGCTTGGGCGGGGACAATGAGCAGTTCTTC.

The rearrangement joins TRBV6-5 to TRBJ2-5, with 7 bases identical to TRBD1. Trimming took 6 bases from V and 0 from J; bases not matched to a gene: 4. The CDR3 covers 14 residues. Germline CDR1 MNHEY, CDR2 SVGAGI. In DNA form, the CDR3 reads TGTGCCAGCAGCCAGGGACAGTACCAAGAGACCCAGTACTTC. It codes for CASSQGQYQETQYF.